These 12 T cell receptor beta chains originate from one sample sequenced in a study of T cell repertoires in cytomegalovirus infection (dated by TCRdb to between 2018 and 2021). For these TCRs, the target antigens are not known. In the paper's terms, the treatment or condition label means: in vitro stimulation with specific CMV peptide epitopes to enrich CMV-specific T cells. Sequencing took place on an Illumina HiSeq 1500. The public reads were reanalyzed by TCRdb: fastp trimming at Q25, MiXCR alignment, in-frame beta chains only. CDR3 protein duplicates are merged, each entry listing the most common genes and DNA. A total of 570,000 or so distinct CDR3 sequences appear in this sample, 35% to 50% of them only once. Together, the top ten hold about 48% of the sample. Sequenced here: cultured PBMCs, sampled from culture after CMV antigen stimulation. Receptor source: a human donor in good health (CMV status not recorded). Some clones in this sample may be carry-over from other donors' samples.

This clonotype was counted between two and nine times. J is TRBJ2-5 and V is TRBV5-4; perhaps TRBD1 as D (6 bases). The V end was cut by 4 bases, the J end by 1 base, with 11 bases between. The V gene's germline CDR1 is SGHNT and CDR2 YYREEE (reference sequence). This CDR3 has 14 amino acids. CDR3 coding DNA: TGTGCCAGCAGCGTAGGACAGCGCCAAGAGACCCAGTACTTC. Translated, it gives CASSVGQRQETQYF.

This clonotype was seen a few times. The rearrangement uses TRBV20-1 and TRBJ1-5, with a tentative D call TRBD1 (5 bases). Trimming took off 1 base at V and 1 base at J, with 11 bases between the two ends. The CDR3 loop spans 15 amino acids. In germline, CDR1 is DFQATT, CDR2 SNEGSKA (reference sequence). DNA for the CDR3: TGCAGTGCTAGAGTACCGGGACCGAGCAATCAGCCCCAGCATTTT. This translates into CSARVPGPSNQPQHF.

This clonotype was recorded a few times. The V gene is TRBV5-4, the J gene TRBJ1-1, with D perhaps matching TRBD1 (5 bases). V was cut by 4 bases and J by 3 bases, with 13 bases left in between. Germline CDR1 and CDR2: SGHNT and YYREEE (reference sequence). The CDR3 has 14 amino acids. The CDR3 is CASSNGGAYTEAFF. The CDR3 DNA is TGTGCCAGCAGCAACGGCGGGGCGTACACTGAAGCTTTCTTT.

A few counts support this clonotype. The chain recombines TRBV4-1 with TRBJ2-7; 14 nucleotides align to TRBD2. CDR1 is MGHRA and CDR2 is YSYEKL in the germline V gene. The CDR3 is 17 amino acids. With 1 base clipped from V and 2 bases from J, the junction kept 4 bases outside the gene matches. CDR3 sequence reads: CASSQVGTSGSPYEQYV. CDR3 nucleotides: TGCGCCAGCAGCCAAGTGGGGACTAGCGGGAGTCCCTACGAGCAGTACGTC.

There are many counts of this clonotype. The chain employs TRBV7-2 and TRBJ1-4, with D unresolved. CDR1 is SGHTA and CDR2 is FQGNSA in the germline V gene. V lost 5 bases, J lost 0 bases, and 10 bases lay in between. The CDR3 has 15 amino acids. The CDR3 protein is CASSPRRTTNEKLFF. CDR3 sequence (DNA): TGTGCCAGCAGCCCCCGACGAACAACTAATGAAAAACTGTTTTTT.

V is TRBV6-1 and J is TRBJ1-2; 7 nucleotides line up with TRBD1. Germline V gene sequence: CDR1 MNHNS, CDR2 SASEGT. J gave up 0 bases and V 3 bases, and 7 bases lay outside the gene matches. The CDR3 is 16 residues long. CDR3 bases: TGTGCCAGCAGTGAGGGTCCCGGGACAGCTAACTATGGCTACACCTTC. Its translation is CASSEGPGTANYGYTF.

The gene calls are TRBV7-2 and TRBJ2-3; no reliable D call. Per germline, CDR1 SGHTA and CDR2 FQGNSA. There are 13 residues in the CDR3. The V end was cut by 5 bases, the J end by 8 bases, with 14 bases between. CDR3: CASSNPQSGTQYF. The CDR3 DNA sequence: TGTGCCAGCAGCAACCCCCAGTCGGGTACGCAGTATTTT.

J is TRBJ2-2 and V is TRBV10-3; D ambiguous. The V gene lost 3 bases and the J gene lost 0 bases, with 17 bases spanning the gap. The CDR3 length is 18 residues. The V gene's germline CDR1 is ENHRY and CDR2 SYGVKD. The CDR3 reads CAISDPASRPSNTGELFF. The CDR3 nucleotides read TGTGCCATCAGTGATCCCGCCTCGAGGCCCTCGAACACCGGGGAGCTGTTTTTT.

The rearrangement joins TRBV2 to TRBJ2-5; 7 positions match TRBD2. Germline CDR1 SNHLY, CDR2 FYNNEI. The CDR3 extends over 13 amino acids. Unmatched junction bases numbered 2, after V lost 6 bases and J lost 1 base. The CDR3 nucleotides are TGTGCCAGCAGGGCTAGCGGCCAAGAGACCCAGTACTTC. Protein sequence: CASRASGQETQYF.

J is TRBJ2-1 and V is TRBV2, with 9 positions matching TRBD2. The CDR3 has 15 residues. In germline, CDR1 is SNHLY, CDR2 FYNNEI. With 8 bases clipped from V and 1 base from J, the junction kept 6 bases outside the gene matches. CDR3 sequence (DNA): TGTGCCAGCCGGCGGCGGGAGGGTTCCTACAATGAGCAGTTCTTC. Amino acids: CASRRREGSYNEQFF.

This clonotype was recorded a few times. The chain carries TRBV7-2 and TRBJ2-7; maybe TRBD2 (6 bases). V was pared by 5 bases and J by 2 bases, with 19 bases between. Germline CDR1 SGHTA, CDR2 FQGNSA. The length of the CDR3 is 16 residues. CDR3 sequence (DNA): TGTGCCAGCAGCCCCGGGGCTACTTCTAGCGCCTACGAGCAGTACTTC. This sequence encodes CASSPGATSSAYEQYF.

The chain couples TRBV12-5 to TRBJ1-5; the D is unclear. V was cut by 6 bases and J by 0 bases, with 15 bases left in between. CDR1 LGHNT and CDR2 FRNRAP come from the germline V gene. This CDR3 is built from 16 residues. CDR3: CASGTDGVPSNQPQHF. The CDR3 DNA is TGTGCTAGTGGCACGGACGGAGTACCTAGCAATCAGCCCCAGCATTTT.